One T cell receptor (beta chain) is described in this entry. The record originates from a study of T cell changes during pregnancy in multiple sclerosis. CDR3 size: 12 residues. V was shortened by 5 bases and J by 3 bases, with 8 bases between the two germline ends. CDR1 WSHSY and CDR2 SAAADI come from the germline V gene. Sequenced by immunoSEQ multiplex PCR; TCRdb stores in-frame clones only, minus some. The sample includes about 100,000 clones, about 94% of them seen just once. V is TRBV10-2 and J is TRBJ2-7; D unresolved. The origin of this receptor is a female donor with multiple sclerosis, enrolled in a pregnancy study. Material: peripheral blood, obtained after pregnancy. This CDR3 is CASSNRNYEQYF. The CDR3 nucleotides read TGCGCCAGCAGTAACAGAAACTACGAGCAGTACTTC.